This TCR beta chain was documented in a study of cytomegalovirus exposure and HLA in healthy donors. General observations from the study: CMV serostatus alone was available as immune exposure information.

Notes on this clone: Its antigen is as yet unknown.

Primers included in the PCR were 60 Vbeta and 13 Jbeta primers. Source study methods: As a later analysis found, there were tens of millions of unique TCR beta chains, of which some 10 million were shared. Sequencing was performed with immunoSEQ multiplex PCR; in TCRdb, only in-frame clones are kept and a portion is missing. The DNA gave D and trimming, while V, J and clone size come from that table. The repertoire includes about 180,000 clones, roughly four fifths of them detected once, and 2.9% sits in the top ten. The CDR3 extends over 15 amino acids. The V gene's germline CDR1 is MNHEY and CDR2 SVGAGI. Trimming left V 0 bases short and J 0 bases short, with 6 bases between.

The receptor was isolated from a male donor in good health and CMV-seronegative. V usage is TRBV6-5 and J usage is TRBJ1-3; D gene unclear. Sequenced: PBMCs. The CDR3 sequence: CASSYSRDSGNTIYF. CDR3 in DNA: TGTGCCAGCAGTTACTCGAGAGACTCTGGAAACACCATATATTTT.